The T cell receptor (beta chain) under discussion was sequenced for a study of CD8 T cells in Susac syndrome (dated by TCRdb to the late 2010s). About the investigation overall: The study used repertoire sequencing to test whether antigen drove CD8+ T cell activation and differentiation in Susac syndrome.

RNA was extracted using the RNeasy kit, and roughly 0.5 to 1 microgram was reverse transcribed with random hexamers. TCR beta CDR3 regions were amplified with the immunoSEQ multiplex PCR assay covering 54 Vbeta and 13 Jbeta segments. To correct PCR amplification bias, a synthetic template baseline was used for both primer optimization and computational correction. The original pipeline was this. Only productive sequences were kept, with reads annotated to V, D and J genes according to IMGT and analyzed in immunoSEQ Analyzer. To calculate clonality, Shannon entropy was normalized by log2 of the number of productive unique sequences and then subtracted from one. For each patient and control, public and private clones were evaluated among the 100 most prevalent clones. Susac-specific clones were defined as absent from healthy and MS cohorts, around 970 published viral clones and other ImmuneACCESS disease sequences. Using fastp trimming at Q25 and MiXCR clonotype assembly, TCRdb reanalyzed the public sequencing data and kept in-frame beta chains. Every entry covers one CDR3 protein and lists the most common genes and DNA from its rows. The V and J calls follow TCRdb's processing rather than the paper's. Present in this sample are roughly 150,000 distinct CDR3 sequences, over 85% of which were seen just once. Approximately 0.14% of the sample comes from the top ten.

Counted from cysteine to phenylalanine, this CDR3 has 15 amino acids. Just the 45-base CDR3 DNA is kept, in frame starting at base 1. Trimming takes 4 bases off V and 0 bases off J; junction bases not matched to a gene: 2. The germline V gene (reference sequence) specifies SGHNT as CDR1 and YYREEE as CDR2. Peripheral blood CD8+ and CD4+ T cells from healthy donors, Susac syndrome patients and multiple sclerosis patients were profiled by high-throughput TCR beta sequencing. Healthy donors were age- and sex-matched controls. CD8+ TEMRA cells were enriched by FACS, while bulk CD8+ and CD4+ T cells were purified by magnetic negative isolation. Blood was collected in EDTA tubes and processed within 24 hours, with PBMCs isolated through density gradient centrifugation. PBMCs intended for TCR sequencing were frozen in liquid nitrogen and were later thawed in a 37 degrees C water bath. The sorted or isolated CD4+, CD8+ and CD8+ TEMRA cells reached a purity of at least 90%.

Results the study describes overall, beyond this receptor: The study acknowledged that relatively few individuals were included in the TCR sequencing and HLA analysis.

Note on this clonotype: This receptor's antigen is unknown. Base qualities are not at hand, and no much larger clone is one base apart.

The sequence derives from a human donor in good health. Sequencing input: CD4+ T cells from PBMCs. The rearranged chain carries TRBV5-4 and TRBJ2-2, with 8 bases in between that match TRBD1. The DNA is as follows: TGTGCCAGCAGCCCGGGACAGGCGAACACCGGGGAGCTGTTTTTT. The encoded protein is CASSPGQANTGELFF.